This T cell receptor (beta chain) was identified during a study of T cell repertoires in cytomegalovirus infection. About the study: CMV infection together with matching HLA type was indicated by public TCR beta signatures.

Notes on the study in general: Individuals carrying CMV plus the relevant HLA were identified by cumulative frequency of public TCR beta families. HLA-C-restricted TCR beta clonotypes specific for CMV led the ex vivo response.

This CDR3 comprises 15 residues. CDR1 and CDR2 from the germline V gene are SGDLS and YYNGEE. J was trimmed by 4 bases and V by 4 bases; bases with no gene match: 5. TCRdb passed the reads through MiXCR, listing each CDR3 protein once. The sample lists 200,000 to 250,000 distinct CDR3 sequences; 20% to 25% were seen once. With respect to this clonotype: The target antigen is unknown.

The chain combines TRBV9 with TRBJ2-1, with TRBD1 matching 10 bases. The sample was CD8+ T cells from PBMCs. The clonotype was recovered from a human donor in good health (CMV status not recorded). Some clones in this sample may be carry-over from other donors' samples. The CDR3 DNA reads as TGTGCCAGCAGCCGAGGACAGGGGGTTTACAATGAGCAGTTCTTC. Translated: CASSRGQGVYNEQFF.